These T cell receptor beta chains were read from a single sample in a study of beta chain features in type 1 diabetes. Generated by immunoSEQ multiplex PCR, the TCRdb table keeps only in-frame clones and is missing some. The table includes fewer than 400,000 clones, 7% to 10% detected once. The specimen sequenced was central memory CD4+ T cells from blood. Receptors were obtained from a young man with type 1 diabetes. The CDR3 runs from the conserved cysteine through the conserved F or W. Each record gives: V gene, J gene, clone size, D gene, CDR3 protein, CDR3 DNA. A D gene is named only where the DNA matches it firmly. The listing skips clone size in some rows; elsewhere it reads once, few, many or a size class.

TRBV25-1	TRBJ2-1	few	.	CASTPSGRNNEQFF	TGTGCCAGCACCCCCAGTGGCAGGAACAATGAGCAGTTCTTC
TRBV14	TRBJ2-3	.	.	CASSQGITTDTQYF	TGTGCCAGCAGCCAAGGTATAACCACAGATACGCAGTATTTT
TRBV9	TRBJ2-3	many	TRBD1	CASSVFTGTGVDTQYF	TGTGCCAGCAGCGTATTCACCGGGACAGGGGTGGATACGCAGTATTTT
TRBV2	TRBJ2-1	.	TRBD2	CARERGEQFF	TGTGCCAGGGAGCGGGGCGAGCAGTTCTTC
TRBV7-9	TRBJ1-2	many	.	CASSNRTSNYGYTF	TGTGCCAGCAGCAATCGGACGTCTAACTATGGCTACACCTTC
TRBV28	TRBJ1-2	.	.	CASSLEQGYGYTF	TGTGCCAGCAGTTTAGAACAGGGCTATGGCTACACCTTC
TRBV27	TRBJ1-5	.	.	CASSPSFNQPQHF	TGTGCCAGCAGTCCCTCATTCAATCAGCCCCAGCATTTT
TRBV5-1	TRBJ2-7	few	.	CASSFTVPPGDEQYF	TGCGCCAGCAGCTTCACAGTCCCCCCGGGGGACGAGCAGTACTTC
TRBV9	TRBJ1-1	few	.	CASSFRREMNTEAFF	TGTGCCAGCAGTTTTCGTAGGGAGATGAACACTGAAGCTTTCTTT
TRBV6-5	TRBJ1-2	.	.	CASSYDGAVGYTF	TGTGCCAGCAGTTACGACGGGGCGGTCGGCTACACCTTC
TRBV5-1	TRBJ2-1	few	TRBD2	CASSPTPGGSYNEQFF	TGCGCCAGCAGCCCGACTCCGGGGGGCTCCTACAATGAGCAGTTCTTC
TRBV2	TRBJ2-3	many	.	CASSEAGTDTQYF	TGTGCCAGCAGTGAAGCGGGCACAGATACGCAGTATTTT
TRBV30	TRBJ1-3	few	.	CACGVAGNTIYF	TGTGCCTGCGGAGTCGCTGGAAACACCATATATTTT
TRBV6-1	TRBJ2-3	.	TRBD2	CASSGSGTSGGNPTDTQYF	TGTGCCAGCAGTGGGTCCGGGACTAGCGGGGGGAACCCCACAGATACGCAGTATTTT
TRBV7-2	TRBJ2-3	.	.	CASSLGTGTRPDTQYF	TGTGCCAGCAGCTTAGGAACAGGCACCCGTCCAGATACGCAGTATTTT
TRBV29-1	TRBJ1-2	.	.	CSVGRANYGYTF	TGCAGCGTTGGAAGGGCTAACTATGGCTACACCTTC
TRBV28	TRBJ2-7	.	TRBD1	CASSLFRGGVVEQYF	TGTGCCAGCAGTTTATTCCGAGGGGGCGTAGTCGAGCAGTACTTC
TRBV28	TRBJ1-6	few	.	CASSFSQNNSPLHF	TGTGCCAGCAGTTTCTCCCAGAATAATTCACCCCTCCACTTT
TRBV19	TRBJ2-2	.	.	CASSVTGYTGELFF	TGTGCCAGTAGTGTAACCGGGTACACCGGGGAGCTGTTTTTT
TRBV5-6	TRBJ2-7	.	.	CASSLAGVFNEQYF	TGTGCCAGCAGCTTGGCGGGGGTTTTCAACGAGCAGTACTTC
TRBV29-1	TRBJ1-2	.	.	CSVARTADYGYTF	TGCAGCGTTGCACGGACAGCAGATTATGGCTACACCTTC
TRBV6-6	TRBJ1-2	.	.	CASRPTANYGYTF	TGTGCCAGCCGTCCAACGGCTAACTATGGCTACACCTTC
TRBV6-5	TRBJ1-4	.	.	CASSSASYEKLFF	TGTGCCAGCAGTTCAGCCTCTTACGAAAAACTGTTTTTT
TRBV7-2	TRBJ2-7	few	.	CASSLDDIGEQYF	TGTGCCAGCAGCTTAGATGATATCGGAGAGCAGTACTTC
TRBV18	TRBJ2-1	few	.	CASSPPADRNEQFF	TGTGCCAGCTCACCACCCGCCGATAGGAATGAGCAGTTCTTC
TRBV29-1	TRBJ1-2	few	TRBD1	CSVGQGYGYTF	TGCAGCGTTGGACAGGGCTATGGCTACACCTTC
TRBV6-1	TRBJ2-1	few	TRBD2	CASCFSGGSDEQFF	TGTGCCAGTTGCTTTAGCGGGGGGAGCGATGAGCAGTTCTTC
TRBV5-6	TRBJ1-5	few	.	CASSLFNQPQHF	TGTGCCAGCAGCTTGTTTAATCAGCCCCAGCATTTT
TRBV10-1	TRBJ2-1	.	TRBD1	CASSESIGTVDNEQFF	TGCGCCAGCAGTGAGTCGATTGGGACAGTTGACAATGAGCAGTTCTTC
TRBV2	TRBJ1-4	.	.	CASSERRFNEKLFF	TGTGCCAGCAGTGAACGACGGTTTAATGAAAAACTGTTTTTT
TRBV5-1	TRBJ2-3	few	TRBD1	CASSPGTGRDTQYF	TGCGCCAGCAGCCCCGGGACAGGGCGAGATACGCAGTATTTT
TRBV4-3	TRBJ2-3	few	TRBD1	CASSRQGAADTQYF	TGCGCCAGCAGCCGGCAGGGGGCGGCAGATACGCAGTATTTT
TRBV6-5	TRBJ1-5	few	TRBD1	CATRDRPVSHQPQHF	TGTGCCACCCGGGACAGGCCGGTTTCTCATCAGCCCCAGCATTTT
TRBV7-9	TRBJ1-1	.	.	CASSLVEGEAFF	TGTGCCAGCAGCTTAGTGGAGGGTGAAGCTTTCTTT
TRBV10-3	TRBJ2-7	few	.	CAISGSIRGQYF	TGTGCCATCAGTGGCTCGATAAGGGGGCAGTACTTC
TRBV7-9	TRBJ1-2	few	TRBD1	CASSPRTGANYGYTF	TGTGCCAGCAGCCCGAGGACAGGGGCTAACTATGGCTACACCTTC
TRBV29-1	TRBJ2-7	.	TRBD1	CSVLTGGAYEQYF	TGCAGCGTGCTGACAGGGGGTGCCTACGAGCAGTACTTC
TRBV29-1	TRBJ2-7	few	TRBD1	CSVEGQGRYEQYF	TGCAGCGTTGAAGGACAGGGGCGGTACGAGCAGTACTTC
TRBV18	TRBJ1-2	few	.	CASSTTGSNYGYTF	TGTGCCAGCTCAACGACAGGATCTAACTATGGCTACACCTTC
TRBV10-3	TRBJ1-5	few	.	CAISESRVSSNQPQHF	TGTGCCATCAGTGAGTCACGGGTTTCTAGCAATCAGCCCCAGCATTTT
TRBV9	TRBJ2-1	.	.	CASSAAGLQSYNEQFF	TGTGCCAGCAGCGCCGCGGGACTTCAGTCCTACAATGAGCAGTTCTTC
TRBV7-2	TRBJ2-5	few	.	CASSLAWTPQETQYF	TGTGCCAGCAGCTTAGCGTGGACCCCACAAGAGACCCAGTACTTC
TRBV4-1	TRBJ1-3	.	.	CASSQERGFGNTIYF	TGCGCCAGCAGCCAAGAAAGGGGCTTTGGAAACACCATATATTTT
TRBV27	TRBJ2-3	.	.	CASSQPTDTQYF	TGTGCCAGCAGTCAACCCACGGATACGCAGTATTTT
TRBV7-2	TRBJ1-4	.	TRBD1	CASSLGQGNGEKLFF	TGTGCCAGCAGCTTAGGACAGGGGAACGGGGAAAAACTGTTTTTT
TRBV19	TRBJ1-2	few	TRBD1	CASSVSTGTESGYTF	TGTGCCAGTAGTGTATCCACGGGGACAGAGAGTGGCTACACCTTC
TRBV7-9	TRBJ2-3	many	.	CASSSGTPDTQYF	TGTGCCAGCAGCTCCGGGACTCCAGATACGCAGTATTTT
TRBV7-2	TRBJ1-4	.	.	CASRITGAGNEKLFF	TGTGCCAGCAGGATAACCGGGGCTGGAAACGAAAAACTGTTTTTT
TRBV10-3	TRBJ2-1	few	TRBD2	CAISEPAGIRIEQFF	TGTGCCATCAGTGAACCAGCGGGGATTAGGATTGAGCAGTTCTTC
TRBV7-8	TRBJ1-1	.	TRBD1	CASSLSGGRYTEAFF	TGTGCCAGCAGCTTATCAGGGGGGAGGTACACTGAAGCTTTCTTT
TRBV29-1	TRBJ1-2	.	.	CSARDWTNYGYTF	TGCAGCGCCCGGGACTGGACTAACTATGGCTACACCTTC
TRBV7-2	TRBJ1-2	.	TRBD1	CASSSRDRGLFGYTF	TGTGCCAGCAGCTCCCGGGACAGGGGCCTATTTGGGTACACCTTC
TRBV4-1	TRBJ2-1	few	TRBD2	CASRQGPGLAADDRYNEQFF	TGCGCCAGCAGACAGGGACCAGGACTAGCGGCGGACGACCGCTACAATGAGCAGTTCTTC
TRBV27	TRBJ1-2	.	.	CASSLGGAVGYGYTF	TGTGCCAGCAGTTTGGGGGGCGCAGTAGGGTATGGCTACACCTTC
TRBV5-5	TRBJ2-2	few	TRBD1	CASSSGTGGDYRELFF	TGTGCCAGCAGCTCGGGGACAGGGGGCGATTATCGGGAGCTGTTTTTT